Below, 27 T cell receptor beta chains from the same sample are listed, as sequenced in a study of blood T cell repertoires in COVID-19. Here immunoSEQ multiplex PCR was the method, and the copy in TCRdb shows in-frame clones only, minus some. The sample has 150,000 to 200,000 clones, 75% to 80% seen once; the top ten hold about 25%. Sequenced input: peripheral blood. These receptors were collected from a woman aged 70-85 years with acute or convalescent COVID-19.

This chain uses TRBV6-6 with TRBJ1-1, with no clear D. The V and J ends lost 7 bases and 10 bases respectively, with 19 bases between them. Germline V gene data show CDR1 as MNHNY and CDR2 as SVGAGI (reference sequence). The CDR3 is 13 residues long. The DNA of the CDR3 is TGTGCCAGCACCTACGACGGACTAGAAAGAGCTTTCTTT. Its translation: CASTYDGLERAFF.

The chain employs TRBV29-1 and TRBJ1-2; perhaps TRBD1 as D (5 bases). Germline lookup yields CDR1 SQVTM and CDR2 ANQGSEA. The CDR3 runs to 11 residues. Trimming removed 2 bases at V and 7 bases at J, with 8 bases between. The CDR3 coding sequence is TGCAGCGTTGAAAGGGGCGGTGGCTACACCTTC. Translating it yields CSVERGGGYTF.

CDR3 region: CASRGGGVTTDTQYF. CDR3 DNA sequence: TGCGCCAGCAGGGGAGGAGGGGTCACCACAGATACGCAGTATTTT. This sequence joins TRBV5-1 and TRBJ2-3; tentative D call: TRBD2 (6 bases). The V end was cut by 5 bases, the J end by 2 bases, with 15 bases between. Per the germline V gene, CDR1 is SGHRS and CDR2 is YFSETQ. CDR3 length: 15 residues.

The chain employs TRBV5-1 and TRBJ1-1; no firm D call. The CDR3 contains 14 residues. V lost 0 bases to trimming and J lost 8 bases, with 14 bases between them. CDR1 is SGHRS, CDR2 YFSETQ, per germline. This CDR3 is CASSLVDLAEEAFF. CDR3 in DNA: TGCGCCAGCAGCTTGGTGGATCTCGCGGAAGAAGCTTTCTTT. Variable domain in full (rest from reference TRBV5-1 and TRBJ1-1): KAGVTQTPRYLIKTRGQQVTLSCSPISGHRSVSWYQQTPGQGLQFLFEYFSETQRNKGNFPGRFSGRQFSNSRSEMNVSTLELGDSALYLCASSLVDLAEEAFFGQGTRLTVV.

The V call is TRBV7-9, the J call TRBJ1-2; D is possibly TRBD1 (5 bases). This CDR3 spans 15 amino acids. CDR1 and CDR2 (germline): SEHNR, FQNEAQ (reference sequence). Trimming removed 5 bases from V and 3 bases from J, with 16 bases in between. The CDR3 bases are TGTGCCAGCAGCCCGGGGGATGCTCGGGACTATGGCTACACCTTC. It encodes CASSPGDARDYGYTF.

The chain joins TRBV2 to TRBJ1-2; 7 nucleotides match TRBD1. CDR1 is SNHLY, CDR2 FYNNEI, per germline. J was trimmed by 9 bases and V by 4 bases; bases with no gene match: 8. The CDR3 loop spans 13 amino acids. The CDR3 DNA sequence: TGTGCCAGCAGTGGACAGGGATTAACCAGCTACACCTTC. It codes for CASSGQGLTSYTF.

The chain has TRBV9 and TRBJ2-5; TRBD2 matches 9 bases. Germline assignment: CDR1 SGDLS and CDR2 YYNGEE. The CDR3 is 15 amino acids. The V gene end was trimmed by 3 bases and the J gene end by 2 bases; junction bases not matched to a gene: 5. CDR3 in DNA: TGTGCCAGCAGCGGGCGGCTAGCGGGACAAGAGACCCAGTACTTC. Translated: CASSGRLAGQETQYF.

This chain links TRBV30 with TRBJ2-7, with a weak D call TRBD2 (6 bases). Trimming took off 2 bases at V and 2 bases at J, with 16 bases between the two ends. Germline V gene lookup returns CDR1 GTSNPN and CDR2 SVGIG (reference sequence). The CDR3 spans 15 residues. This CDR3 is CAWSYSGPSPYEQYF. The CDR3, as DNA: TGTGCCTGGAGTTATAGCGGTCCTTCCCCCTACGAGCAGTACTTC.

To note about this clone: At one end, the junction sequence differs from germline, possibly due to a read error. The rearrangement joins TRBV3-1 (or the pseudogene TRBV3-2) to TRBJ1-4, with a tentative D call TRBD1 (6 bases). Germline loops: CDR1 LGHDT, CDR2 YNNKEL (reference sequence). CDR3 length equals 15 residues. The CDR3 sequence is CASSKDGRGGEKLFF. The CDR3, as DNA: TGTGCCAGCAGCAAAGACGGCAGGGGCGGAGAAAAACTGTTTTTT.

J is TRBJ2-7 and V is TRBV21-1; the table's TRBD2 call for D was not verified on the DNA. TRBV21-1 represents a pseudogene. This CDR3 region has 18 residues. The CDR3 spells CASSKVSLRPGRKNEQYF. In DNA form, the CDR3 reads TGTGCCAGCAGCAAAGTATCGTTGAGGCCCGGGAGAAAGAACGAGCAGTACTTC.

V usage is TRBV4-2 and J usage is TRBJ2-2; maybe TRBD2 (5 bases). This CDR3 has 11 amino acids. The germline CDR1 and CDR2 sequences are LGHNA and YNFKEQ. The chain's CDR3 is CAVRSGGELFF. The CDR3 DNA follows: TGTGCAGTAAGGAGCGGCGGGGAGCTGTTTTTT.

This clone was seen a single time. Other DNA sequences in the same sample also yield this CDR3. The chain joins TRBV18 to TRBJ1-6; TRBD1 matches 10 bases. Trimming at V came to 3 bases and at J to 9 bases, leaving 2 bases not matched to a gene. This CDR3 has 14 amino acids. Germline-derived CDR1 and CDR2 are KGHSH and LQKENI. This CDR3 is CASSPGQGVSPLHF. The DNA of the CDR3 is TGTGCCAGCTCACCCGGACAGGGGGTTTCACCCCTCCACTTT.

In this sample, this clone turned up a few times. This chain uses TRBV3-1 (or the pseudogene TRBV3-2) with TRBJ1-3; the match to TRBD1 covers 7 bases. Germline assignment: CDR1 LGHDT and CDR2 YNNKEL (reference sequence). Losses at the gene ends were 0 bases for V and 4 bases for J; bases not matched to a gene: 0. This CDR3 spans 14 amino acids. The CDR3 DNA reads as TGTGCCAGCAGCCAAGACAGGGGGGGAAACACCATATATTTT. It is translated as CASSQDRGGNTIYF.

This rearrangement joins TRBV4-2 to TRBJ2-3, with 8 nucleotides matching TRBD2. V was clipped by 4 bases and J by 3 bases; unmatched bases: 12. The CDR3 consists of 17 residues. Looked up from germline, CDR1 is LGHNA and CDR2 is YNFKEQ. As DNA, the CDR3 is TGTGCCAGCAGCCCCCGGTTAGCGGGAAGGGTGACAGATACGCAGTATTTT. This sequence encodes CASSPRLAGRVTDTQYF.

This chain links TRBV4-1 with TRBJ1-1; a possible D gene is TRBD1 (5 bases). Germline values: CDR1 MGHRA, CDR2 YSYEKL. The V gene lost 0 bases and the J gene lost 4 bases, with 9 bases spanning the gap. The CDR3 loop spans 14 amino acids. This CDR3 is CASSQERQGTEAFF. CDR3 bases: TGCGCCAGCAGCCAAGAACGGCAGGGCACTGAAGCTTTCTTT.

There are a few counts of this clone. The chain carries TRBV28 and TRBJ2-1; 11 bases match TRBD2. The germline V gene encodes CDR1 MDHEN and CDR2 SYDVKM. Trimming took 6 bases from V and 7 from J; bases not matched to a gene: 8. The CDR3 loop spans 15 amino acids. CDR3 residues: CASRPLAGVYNEQFF. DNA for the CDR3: TGTGCCAGCAGGCCACTAGCGGGAGTATATAATGAGCAGTTCTTC.

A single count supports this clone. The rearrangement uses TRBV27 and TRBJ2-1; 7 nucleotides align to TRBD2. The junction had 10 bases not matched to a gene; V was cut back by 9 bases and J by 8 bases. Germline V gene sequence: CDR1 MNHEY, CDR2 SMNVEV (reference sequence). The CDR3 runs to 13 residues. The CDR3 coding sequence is TGTGCCAGGGGGCCAGCGGGATACTATGAGCAGTTCTTC. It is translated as CARGPAGYYEQFF.

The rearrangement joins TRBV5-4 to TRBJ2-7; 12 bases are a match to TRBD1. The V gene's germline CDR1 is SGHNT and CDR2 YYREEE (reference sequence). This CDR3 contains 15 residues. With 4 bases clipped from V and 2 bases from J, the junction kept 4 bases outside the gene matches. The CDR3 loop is CASSPGQGAPYEQYF. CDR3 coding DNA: TGTGCCAGCAGCCCGGGACAGGGGGCACCCTACGAGCAGTACTTC.

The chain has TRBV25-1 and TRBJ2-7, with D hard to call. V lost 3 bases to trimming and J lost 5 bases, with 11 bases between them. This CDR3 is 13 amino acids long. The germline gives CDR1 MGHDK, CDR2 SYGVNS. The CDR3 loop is CASSDQFHDEQYF. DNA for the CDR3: TGTGCCAGCAGTGATCAGTTCCATGACGAGCAGTACTTC.

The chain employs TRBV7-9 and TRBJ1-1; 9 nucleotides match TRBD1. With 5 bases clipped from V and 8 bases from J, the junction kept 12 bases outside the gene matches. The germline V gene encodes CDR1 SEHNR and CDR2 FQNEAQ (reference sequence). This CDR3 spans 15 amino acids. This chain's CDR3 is CASSRALGTGLEAFF. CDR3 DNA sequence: TGTGCCAGCAGCCGTGCCCTCGGGACAGGGCTGGAAGCTTTCTTT.

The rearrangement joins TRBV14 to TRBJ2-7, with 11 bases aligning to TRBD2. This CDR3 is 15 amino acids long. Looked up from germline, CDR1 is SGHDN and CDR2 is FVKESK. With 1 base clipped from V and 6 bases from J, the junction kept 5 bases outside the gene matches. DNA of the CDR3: TGTGCCAGCAGCCAAGTACTAGCGGGAGTTCCCGAGCAGTACTTC. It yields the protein CASSQVLAGVPEQYF.

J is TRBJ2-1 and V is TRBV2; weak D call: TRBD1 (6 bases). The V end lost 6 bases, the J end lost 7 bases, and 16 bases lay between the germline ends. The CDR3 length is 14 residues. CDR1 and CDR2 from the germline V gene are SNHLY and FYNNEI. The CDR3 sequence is CASSVRSGENEQFF. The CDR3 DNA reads TGTGCCAGCAGCGTACGATCAGGGGAAAATGAGCAGTTCTTC.

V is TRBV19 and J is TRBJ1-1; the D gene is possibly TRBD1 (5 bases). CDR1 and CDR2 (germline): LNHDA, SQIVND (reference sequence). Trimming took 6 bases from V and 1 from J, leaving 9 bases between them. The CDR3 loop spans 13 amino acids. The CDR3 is CASSERGNTEAFF. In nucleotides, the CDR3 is TGTGCCAGTAGCGAAAGGGGGAACACTGAAGCTTTCTTT.

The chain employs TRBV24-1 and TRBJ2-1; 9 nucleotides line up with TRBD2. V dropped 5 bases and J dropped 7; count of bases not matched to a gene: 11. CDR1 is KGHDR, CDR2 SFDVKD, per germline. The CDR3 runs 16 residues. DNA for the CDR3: TGTGCCACCAGTGGGCTGCGGGAGGGCGAATTGAATGAGCAGTTCTTC. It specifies CATSGLREGELNEQFF.

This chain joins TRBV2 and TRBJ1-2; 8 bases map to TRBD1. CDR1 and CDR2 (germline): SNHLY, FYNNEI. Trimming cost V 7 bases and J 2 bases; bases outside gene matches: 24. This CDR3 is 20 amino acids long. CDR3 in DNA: TGTGCCAGCAACGAACAAACTAGAAAGGATTTAGGACAGGGAAACTATGGCTACACCTTC. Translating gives CASNEQTRKDLGQGNYGYTF.

The DNA of the CDR3 is TGTGCCAGCACCTCCCCGCTAGCGGGGAATGAGCAGTTCTTC. Protein: CASTSPLAGNEQFF. The genes are TRBV5-4 and TRBJ2-1, with 9 nucleotides matching TRBD2. The V segment lost 6 bases and the J segment 7 bases; nucleotides outside the gene matches: 8. The CDR3 runs to 14 residues. Germline loops: CDR1 SGHNT, CDR2 YYREEE (reference sequence).

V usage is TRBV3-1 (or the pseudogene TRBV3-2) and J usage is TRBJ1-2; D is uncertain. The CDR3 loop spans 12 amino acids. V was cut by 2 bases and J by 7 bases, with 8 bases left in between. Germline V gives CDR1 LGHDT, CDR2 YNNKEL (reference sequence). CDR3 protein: CASSQSSSGYTF. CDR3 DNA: TGTGCCAGCAGCCAATCGTCGTCTGGCTACACCTTC.